This entry lists 7 T cell receptor beta chains sequenced from one sample in a study of T cell responses to AZD1222 COVID-19 vaccine. The method was immunoSEQ multiplex PCR; TCRdb's version includes in-frame clones alone and lacks a portion of them. The table has about 140,000 clones, 70% to 90% seen once. Source: peripheral blood, taken on day 0 of AZD1222 vaccination. These receptors were collected from an adult in good health.

This chain connects TRBV10-3 to TRBJ1-5; TRBD1 matches at 10 bases. J gave up 4 bases and V 10 bases, and 7 bases lay outside the gene matches. The CDR3 has 14 amino acids. Per germline, CDR1 ENHRY and CDR2 SYGVKD. The CDR3 reads CATRGTGVNQPQHF. In DNA, the CDR3 is TGTGCCACCCGAGGGACAGGGGTGAATCAGCCCCAGCATTTT.

This clone was found once. In nucleotides, the CDR3 is TGTGCCAGCAGTTACTCGGGGATACTTTCCTACGAGCAGTACTTC. Translated: CASSYSGILSYEQYF. The chain links TRBV6-6 to TRBJ2-7; D unclear. With 0 bases removed from V and 1 base from J, the gap between germline ends came to 10 bases. The CDR3 sequence is 15 residues long. Germline CDR1 MNHNY, CDR2 SVGAGI (reference sequence).

The rearrangement joins TRBV5-4 to TRBJ2-7; 9 bases map to TRBD2. In germline, CDR1 is SGHNT, CDR2 YYREEE (reference sequence). After removal of 0 bases from V and 5 bases from J, the junction contained 6 bases not matched to a gene. The CDR3 spans 15 residues. CDR3 nucleotide sequence: TGTGCCAGCAGCTTGGTGGCTAGCGGGATAAACGAGCAGTACTTC. Translated: CASSLVASGINEQYF.

The V call is TRBV21-1, the J call TRBJ1-5. TRBV21-1 is recorded as a pseudogene. The CDR3 consists of 9 residues. The CDR3 here is CASNQPQHF. CDR3 in DNA: TGTGCCAGTAATCAGCCCCAGCATTTT.

This clone came up once. This chain joins TRBV5-1 and TRBJ2-3; 7 bases align to TRBD2. This CDR3 comprises 15 residues. With V trimmed by 0 bases and J by 9 bases, 10 bases remained unmatched. Germline CDR1 is SGHRS and CDR2 is YFSETQ. CDR3 in amino acids: CASSLVAAGERTQYF. The CDR3 nucleotides are TGCGCCAGCAGCTTGGTTGCGGCGGGAGAGAGGACGCAGTATTTT.

The genes are TRBV5-1 and TRBJ2-2; unclear D gene. The CDR3 length is 16 residues. From germline, CDR1 is SGHRS and CDR2 YFSETQ. Trimming removed 4 bases from V and 0 bases from J, with 13 bases in between. CDR3 DNA sequence: TGCGCCAGCAGCGCGGCCCCAATAGCGAACACCGGGGAGCTGTTTTTT. This translates into CASSAAPIANTGELFF.

The chain recombines TRBV7-8 with TRBJ1-4, with 8 bases lining up with TRBD1. Germline loops: CDR1 SGHVS, CDR2 FQNEAQ. J was trimmed by 4 bases and V by 6 bases; bases with no gene match: 16. This CDR3 comprises 18 residues. The DNA for the CDR3 is TGTGCCAGCAGTTATACCCCCGGGACAGGTTTCTTTAATGAAAAACTGTTTTTT. Protein: CASSYTPGTGFFNEKLFF.